This note documents a single TCR beta chain sequence. These data are taken from a study of blood T cell repertoires in COVID-19. Study information: COVID-19 samples collected from the United States, Italy and Spain covered acute and convalescent phases. Nucleic acid was either cDNA or gDNA, and it came from T cells, B-cell-depleted T cells, or PBMCs.

Per the authors' pipeline: Nucleated cell number was recorded as an estimate derived from reference gene primer amplification. Sequencing was performed with immunoSEQ multiplex PCR; in TCRdb, only in-frame clones are kept and a portion is missing. V and J calls and clone size come straight from that table; D and trimming were deduced from the DNA. The top ten hold more than 0.85% of the sample, which has some 150,000 clones, roughly 85% seen once. Looked up from germline, CDR1 is LGHDT and CDR2 is YNNKEL (reference sequence). V lost 4 bases to trimming and J lost 6 bases; unmatched junction nucleotides: 9. The CDR3 runs 17 residues.

This receptor was identified in a man between 35 and 55 years old with acute or convalescent COVID-19. Specimen: peripheral blood. The rearrangement uses TRBV3-1 (or the pseudogene TRBV3-2) and TRBJ2-2, with 12 bases identical to TRBD2. The CDR3 sequence: CASSLASSGGAAGELFF. In nucleotides, the CDR3 is TGTGCCAGCAGCCTCGCCTCTAGCGGGGGGGCTGCCGGGGAGCTGTTTTTT.